This T cell receptor (beta chain) was identified during a study of T cells in Graves' hyperthyroidism and ophthalmopathy. Trimming removed 1 base from V and 0 bases from J, with 9 bases in between. Germline CDR1 reads LGHNA; CDR2 reads YNFKEQ. This CDR3 comprises 16 residues. Using RNA transcripts as the source, TCR beta CDR3 regions were amplified. First-round RT-PCR targeting the TCR CDR3 was performed with the HTBI primer set. TCRdb re-derived calls from the multiplex PCR reads in MiXCR, one entry per CDR3 protein. The data contain 340,000 or so distinct CDR3 sequences, 15% to 20% of them singletons. Stability of Graves' hyperthyroidism was defined as absent ophthalmopathy progression within 18 months. Diagnostic decisions used clinical symptoms, serum thyroxine and TRAb, thyroid ultrasound and orbital computed tomography.

The material sequenced was blood. The rearrangement joins TRBV4-2 to TRBJ2-2, with D maybe TRBD1 (6 bases). The sequence was collected from a woman aged 45-65 years with Graves' hyperthyroidism. The CDR3 spells CASSQAGAANTGELFF. In DNA form, the CDR3 reads TGTGCCAGCAGCCAAGCAGGGGCGGCGAACACCGGGGAGCTGTTTTTT.